Listed here are 16 T cell receptor beta chains from one sample, sequenced in a study of T cell changes during pregnancy in multiple sclerosis. The table came from immunoSEQ multiplex PCR; TCRdb's copy has only in-frame clones and leaves some out. Of roughly 80,000 clones listed, around 90% are singletons. The input for sequencing was peripheral blood, taken before pregnancy. The origin of the receptors is a female donor with multiple sclerosis, enrolled in a pregnancy study.

The chain employs TRBV7-9 and TRBJ2-7; D remains ambiguous. CDR3 length equals 12 residues. CDR1 and CDR2 (germline): SEHNR, FQNEAQ (reference sequence). Trimming stripped 5 bases from V and 2 bases from J, with 7 bases between. CDR3 region: CASSLEAYEQYF. In nucleotides, the CDR3 is TGTGCCAGCAGCCTCGAGGCCTACGAGCAGTACTTC. Complete variable domain (other parts from reference TRBV7-9 and TRBJ2-7): DTGVSQNPRHKITKRGQNVTFRCDPISEHNRLYWYRQTLGQGPEFLTYFQNEAQLEKSRLLSDRFSAERPKGSFSTLEIQRTEQGDSAMYLCASSLEAYEQYFGPGTRLTVT.

The chain uses TRBV5-6 and TRBJ1-1; D unclear. V was shortened by 4 bases and J by 2 bases, with 18 bases between the two germline ends. CDR1 is SGHDT and CDR2 is YYEEEE in the germline V gene. The CDR3 is 16 amino acids. The CDR3 region is CASSEIPRGLNTEAFF. Here the CDR3 DNA reads TGTGCCAGCAGCGAAATACCTCGGGGTCTAAACACTGAAGCTTTCTTT.

The rearrangement uses TRBV2 and TRBJ2-4, with 13 bases identical to TRBD2. Germline CDR1 is SNHLY and CDR2 is FYNNEI. There are 18 residues in the CDR3. V gave up 6 bases and J gave up 0 bases; unmatched junction bases: 8. The CDR3 loop reads CASRPLAGGPRAKNIQYF. The DNA of the CDR3 is TGTGCCAGCAGGCCACTAGCGGGAGGGCCCCGAGCCAAAAACATTCAGTACTTC.

The chain recombines TRBV5-4 with TRBJ2-2; tentatively, D is TRBD1 (6 bases). The CDR3 consists of 14 residues. Trimming removed 3 bases from V and 5 bases from J, with 11 bases in between. The V gene's germline CDR1 is SGHNT and CDR2 YYREEE (reference sequence). CDR3 sequence (DNA): TGTGCCAGCAGCTACCGGGACACGACCGGGGAGCTGTTTTTT. It specifies CASSYRDTTGELFF.

The V gene is TRBV28, the J gene TRBJ1-4; the D gene is possibly TRBD1 (5 bases). The CDR3 loop spans 15 amino acids. Deletions cut 2 bases from V and 4 bases from J, with 11 bases between. Germline loops: CDR1 MDHEN, CDR2 SYDVKM. In DNA form, the CDR3 reads TGTGCCAGCAGTTTACGGCAGGGCAGTAATGAAAAACTGTTTTTT. This translates into CASSLRQGSNEKLFF.

V is TRBV5-1 and J is TRBJ2-7; TRBD1 might be the D (6 bases). The V end lost 5 bases, the J end lost 0 bases, and 12 bases lay between the germline ends. This CDR3 spans 14 amino acids. Germline lookup yields CDR1 SGHRS and CDR2 YFSETQ. For the CDR3, the DNA is TGCGCCAGCAGTATGACAGGACCCTCCTACGAGCAGTACTTC. It is translated as CASSMTGPSYEQYF. The complete variable domain, with remaining parts taken from reference TRBV5-1 and TRBJ2-7, reads KAGVTQTPRYLIKTRGQQVTLSCSPISGHRSVSWYQQTPGQGLQFLFEYFSETQRNKGNFPGRFSGRQFSNSRSEMNVSTLELGDSALYLCASSMTGPSYEQYFGPGTRLTVT.

The V call is TRBV7-2, the J call TRBJ2-6; a possible D gene is TRBD2 (5 bases). The V and J ends lost 4 bases and 3 bases respectively, with 10 bases between them. Germline CDR1 reads SGHTA; CDR2 reads FQGNSA. The length of the CDR3 is 15 residues. The CDR3 region is CASSSGEGGANVLTF. CDR3 nucleotides: TGTGCCAGCAGCTCCGGGGAAGGTGGGGCCAACGTCCTGACTTTC.

This chain joins TRBV6-1 and TRBJ2-1; perhaps TRBD1 as D (6 bases). The CDR3 runs 15 residues. Trimming left V 4 bases short and J 0 bases short, with 10 bases between. The V gene's germline CDR1 is MNHNS and CDR2 SASEGT. Here the CDR3 DNA reads TGTGCCAGCAGTGTAGAAGGGGGCTCCTACAATGAGCAGTTCTTC. Translation: CASSVEGGSYNEQFF.

This sequence joins TRBV18 and TRBJ1-5, with D tentatively TRBD1 (5 bases). Trimming removed 3 bases from V and 1 base from J, with 19 bases in between. Germline loops: CDR1 KGHSH, CDR2 LQKENI. This CDR3 spans 18 amino acids. The CDR3 region is CASSPSYGKAGSNQPQHF. CDR3 nucleotide sequence: TGTGCCAGCTCACCCTCGTACGGTAAGGCAGGGAGCAATCAGCCCCAGCATTTT.

This chain connects TRBV5-4 to TRBJ2-1, with a possible D match to TRBD2 (5 bases). Per germline, CDR1 SGHNT and CDR2 YYREEE (reference sequence). V lost 3 bases and J 9 bases, leaving 7 bases between the germline ends. The CDR3 has 11 amino acids. CDR3 bases: TGTGCCAGCAGCTACCTAGCTGAGCAGTTCTTC. Translated: CASSYLAEQFF.

This clone was recorded only once. V is TRBV29-1 and J is TRBJ1-2, with 7 bases identical to TRBD1. Germline V gives CDR1 SQVTM, CDR2 ANQGSEA. The CDR3 totals 19 residues. V shed 2 bases, J shed 4 bases, and the junction held 22 bases outside the gene matches. CDR3 in DNA: TGCAGCGTTGAACAAAGGAGGGGTGATAGGGGGCGGGGAATCTATGGCTACACCTTC. It translates to CSVEQRRGDRGRGIYGYTF.

The chain has TRBV19 and TRBJ2-1, with 10 bases that match TRBD2. Germline CDR1 LNHDA, CDR2 SQIVND (reference sequence). The V segment lost 4 bases and the J segment 6 bases; nucleotides outside the gene matches: 3. This CDR3 spans 14 amino acids. The CDR3 protein is CASSRGLAPNEQFF. The CDR3 DNA is TGTGCCAGTAGTAGGGGACTAGCGCCCAATGAGCAGTTCTTC.

The J gene is TRBJ2-2, the V gene TRBV19; TRBD1 aligns across 10 bases. V shed 1 base and J 4 bases; nucleotides not matched to a gene: 3. The V gene's germline CDR1 is LNHDA and CDR2 SQIVND (reference sequence). CDR3 length: 16 residues. DNA of the CDR3: TGTGCCAGTAGTATAGGCGGGACAGGGGTCACCGGGGAGCTGTTTTTT. Translation: CASSIGGTGVTGELFF.

The chain uses TRBV5-5 and TRBJ2-1, with 9 bases lining up with TRBD1. Germline V gene data show CDR1 as SGHKS and CDR2 as YYEKEE (reference sequence). The CDR3 has 15 residues. With 5 bases clipped from V and 9 bases from J, the junction kept 12 bases outside the gene matches. The CDR3 sequence: CASRRLTGGGFEQFF. The CDR3 DNA follows: TGTGCCAGCAGACGACTAACAGGGGGCGGATTTGAGCAGTTCTTC.

This clone was seen once. The chain carries TRBV5-6 and TRBJ2-7, with D possibly TRBD1 on 9 matching bases. Germline CDR1 is SGHDT and CDR2 is YYEEEE. The V gene lost 3 bases and the J gene lost 2 bases, with 15 bases spanning the gap. CDR3 size: 15 residues. The CDR3: CASSSGGDRAYEQYF. The CDR3 nucleotides read TGTGCCAGCAGCTCGGGGGGGGACAGGGCCTACGAGCAGTACTTC.

This chain joins TRBV5-1 and TRBJ2-3, with 13 bases matching TRBD2. The CDR3 contains 16 residues. Germline V gene data show CDR1 as SGHRS and CDR2 as YFSETQ. Unmatched junction bases numbered 10, after V lost 7 bases and J lost 5 bases. The CDR3 sequence: CASSTGLAGAGDTQYF. DNA for the CDR3: TGCGCCAGCTCTACCGGACTAGCGGGAGCTGGAGATACGCAGTATTTT.